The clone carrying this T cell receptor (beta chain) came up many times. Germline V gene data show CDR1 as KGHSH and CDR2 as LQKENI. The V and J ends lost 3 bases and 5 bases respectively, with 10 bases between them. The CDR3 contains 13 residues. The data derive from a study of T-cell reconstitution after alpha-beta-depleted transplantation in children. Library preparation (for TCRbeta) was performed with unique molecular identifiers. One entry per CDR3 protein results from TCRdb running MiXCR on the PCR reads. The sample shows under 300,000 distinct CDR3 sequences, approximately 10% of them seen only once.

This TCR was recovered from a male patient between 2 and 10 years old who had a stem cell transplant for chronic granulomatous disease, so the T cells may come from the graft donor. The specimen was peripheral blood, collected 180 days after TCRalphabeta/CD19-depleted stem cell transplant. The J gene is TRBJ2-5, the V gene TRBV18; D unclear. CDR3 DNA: TGTGCCAGCTCACCCCGCGGATTGGAGACCCAGTACTTC. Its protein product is CASSPRGLETQYF.